A single T cell receptor beta chain is shown here with its context. Its antigen is not identified. V lost 7 bases to trimming and J lost 5 bases; unmatched junction nucleotides: 8. The germline CDR1 and CDR2 sequences are MNHNS and SASEGT. The CDR3 has 15 amino acids. The data were taken from a study of cytomegalovirus exposure and HLA in healthy donors. Notes on the study in general: Researchers reported in a later analysis that common viral pathogens appeared linked to several top clusters.

Healthy bone marrow donors formed the donor group. The PCR used 60 Vbeta and 13 Jbeta primers. Here immunoSEQ multiplex PCR was the method, and the copy in TCRdb shows in-frame clones only, minus some. The sample holds 150,000 to 200,000 clones, 60% to 80% seen once. This chain uses TRBV6-1 with TRBJ1-4; 9 nucleotides align to TRBD1. This clonotype was obtained from a man aged 60-69 years in good health and CMV-seronegative. Specimen: PBMCs. The CDR3 DNA is TGTGCCAGCACCCCGACAGGGGGGATAAATGAAAAACTGTTTTTT. Residues: CASTPTGGINEKLFF.